This record concerns one TCR beta chain sequence. The treatment is: randomized to nivolumab then ipilimumab (arm A) or the reverse (arm B). None of the patients previously received DNA-damaging chemotherapy. From thawed PBMCs, live CD3+CD8+ cells negative for CD19 and CD56 were sorted. This entry comes from a study of sequential checkpoint blockade in melanoma. Across the whole study: Patients were randomized 1:1 to nivolumab-then-ipilimumab or ipilimumab-then-nivolumab first-line. Both treatment sequences were followed by maintenance nivolumab.

TCRdb's table, derived via immunoSEQ multiplex PCR, lists solely in-frame clones and lacks some. Altogether roughly 30,000 clones are present, around 82% being singletons, with the ten largest covering about 17%. The CDR3 runs 15 residues. Germline values: CDR1 SGHRS, CDR2 YFSETQ. The germline V and J ends were trimmed by 1 base and 6 bases, with 16 bases remaining between them. This TCR was recovered from a human donor with melanoma. This chain links TRBV5-1 with TRBJ1-2; no clear D. The sequencing used CD8+ T cells sorted from blood (inferred from file names), collected from a patient given nivolumab and ipilimumab in sequence. The CDR3 sequence is CASSLFDQSGNGYTF. The DNA of the CDR3 is TGCGCCAGCAGCTTGTTTGACCAGAGCGGTAATGGCTACACCTTC.